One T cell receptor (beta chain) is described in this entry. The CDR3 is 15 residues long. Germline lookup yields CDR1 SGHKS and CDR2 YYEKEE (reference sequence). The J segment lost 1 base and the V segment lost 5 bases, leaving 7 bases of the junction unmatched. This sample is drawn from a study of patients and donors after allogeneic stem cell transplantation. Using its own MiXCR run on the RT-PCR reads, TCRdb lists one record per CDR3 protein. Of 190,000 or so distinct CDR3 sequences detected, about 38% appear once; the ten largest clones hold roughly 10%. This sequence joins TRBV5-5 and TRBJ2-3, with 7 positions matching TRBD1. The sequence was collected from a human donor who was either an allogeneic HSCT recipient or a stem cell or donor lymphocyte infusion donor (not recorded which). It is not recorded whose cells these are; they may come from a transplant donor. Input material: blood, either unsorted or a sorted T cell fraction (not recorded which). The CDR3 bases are TGTGCCAGCAGTTCGTACAGGGGCCGCACAGATACGCAGTATTTT. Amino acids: CASSSYRGRTDTQYF.